Only one count was recorded for the clone carrying this T cell receptor (beta chain). This sample stems from a study of blood T cells in healthy people across ages. The CDR3 runs 15 residues. The germline V gene encodes CDR1 DFQATT and CDR2 SNEGSKA (reference sequence). Using a J-beta primer mix together with a sample-barcoded 5' primer, a second PCR was run for about 6 to 12 cycles. TCRdb used MiXCR to reprocess the 5' RACE reads, holding one entry per CDR3 protein. The sample consists of over 500,000 distinct CDR3 sequences, 27% of them appearing once. This sample was shared with a second study, whose subject was T cells of mothers and their children.

The chain joins TRBV20-1 to TRBJ2-5, with D perhaps matching TRBD1 (5 bases). Judging by the DNA end, TRBJ2-1 fits better; the J call may be wrong. The clonotype comes from a boy aged 2 to 9 in good health. Sequenced input: blood. CDR3 bases: TGCAGTGCTAGTGCGCGGACGGCGAAAGGGGATGAGCAGTTCTTC. Amino acid sequence: CSASARTAKGDEQFF.